A single sample gave rise to the 31 T cell receptor beta chains below, sequenced in a study of cytomegalovirus exposure and HLA in healthy donors. The PCR contained 60 Vbeta and 13 Jbeta primers. This table comes from immunoSEQ multiplex PCR, and its TCRdb copy is limited to in-frame clones, with some not included. There are about 150,000 clones in the sample; roughly 83% occur only once, and less than 0.4% lies in the top ten. Material: PBMCs. The receptors stem from a boy aged 2 to 10 in good health and CMV-seronegative.

This chain uses TRBV7-9 with TRBJ1-2; D not certain. The CDR3 is 15 residues long. Trimming cost V 1 base and J 3 bases, with 12 bases left between them. CDR1 and CDR2 (germline): SEHNR, FQNEAQ (reference sequence). The CDR3 DNA sequence: TGTGCCAGCAGCTTAGTTCGCGGGATCGACTATGGCTACACCTTC. Amino acid sequence: CASSLVRGIDYGYTF. The full variable domain, completed using reference TRBV7-9 and TRBJ1-2, is DTGVSQNPRHKITKRGQNVTFRCDPISEHNRLYWYRQTLGQGPEFLTYFQNEAQLEKSRLLSDRFSAERPKGSFSTLEIQRTEQGDSAMYLCASSLVRGIDYGYTFGSGTRLTVV.

V and J are TRBV27 and TRBJ1-1, with a weak D call TRBD1 (5 bases). Germline V gene sequence: CDR1 MNHEY, CDR2 SMNVEV (reference sequence). CDR3 size: 14 residues. Trimming took off 6 bases at V and 1 base at J, with 12 bases between the two ends. The CDR3 sequence is CASSRGHPNTEAFF. Written as DNA, the CDR3 is TGTGCCAGCAGCCGAGGACACCCGAACACTGAAGCTTTCTTT.

The chain recombines TRBV5-5 with TRBJ2-7; maybe TRBD2 (5 bases). Germline CDR1 reads SGHKS; CDR2 reads YYEKEE (reference sequence). The ends were cut back, 2 bases at V and 4 bases at J, with 10 bases in the middle. The CDR3 runs to 13 residues. CDR3 sequence reads: CASSLGLFYEQYF. In nucleotides, the CDR3 is TGTGCCAGCAGCTTAGGACTGTTTTACGAGCAGTACTTC.

This chain links TRBV10-1 with TRBJ2-2; the D gene is possibly TRBD2 (6 bases). Trimming pared 6 bases from V and 4 bases from J, leaving 12 bases between. The V gene's germline CDR1 is WNHNN and CDR2 SYGVQD (reference sequence). This CDR3 is built from 14 residues. This CDR3 is CASREEGLTGELFF. The CDR3, as DNA: TGCGCCAGCAGAGAGGAGGGACTCACCGGGGAGCTGTTTTTT.

The J gene is TRBJ2-7, the V gene TRBV5-5; D gene ambiguous. There are 15 residues in the CDR3. CDR1 and CDR2 from the germline V gene are SGHKS and YYEKEE (reference sequence). V was shortened by 0 bases and J by 0 bases, with 10 bases between the two germline ends. In DNA, the CDR3 is TGTGCCAGCAGCTTGGGGTGGCGGTCCTCCTACGAGCAGTACTTC. Translation gives CASSLGWRSSYEQYF.

The V call is TRBV7-2, the J call TRBJ2-7; weak D call: TRBD1 (5 bases). CDR1 is SGHTA and CDR2 is FQGNSA in the germline V gene. The CDR3 is 14 amino acids. V shed 5 bases and J shed 2 bases, with 13 bases lying between them. The CDR3 nucleotides are TGTGCCAGCAGCCCCGACAGCGTAACCTACGAGCAGTACTTC. Its protein product is CASSPDSVTYEQYF. The complete variable domain, with remaining parts taken from reference TRBV7-2 and TRBJ2-7, reads GAGVSQSPSNKVTEKGKDVELRCDPISGHTALYWYRQSLGQGLEFLIYFQGNSAPDKSGLPSDRFSAERTGGSVSTLTIQRTQQEDSAVYLCASSPDSVTYEQYFGPGTRLTVT.

This clone showed up just once. This chain connects TRBV27 to TRBJ2-3; 10 bases map to TRBD2. There are 19 residues in the CDR3. V lost 6 bases to trimming and J lost 0 bases; unmatched junction nucleotides: 15. CDR1 is MNHEY and CDR2 is SMNVEV in the germline V gene (reference sequence). DNA of the CDR3: TGTGCCAGCAGCGACGGTCCACCGGGACTAGCGTTCAGCACAGATACGCAGTATTTT. It codes for CASSDGPPGLAFSTDTQYF.

The V gene is TRBV4-1, the J gene TRBJ2-1, with unresolved D. CDR3 length equals 15 residues. Germline loops: CDR1 MGHRA, CDR2 YSYEKL. V dropped 0 bases and J dropped 0 bases, with 6 bases sitting between them. The CDR3 protein is CASSQDYSSYNEQFF. The CDR3 nucleotides read TGCGCCAGCAGCCAAGACTACAGCTCCTACAATGAGCAGTTCTTC.

The chain has TRBV6-6 and TRBJ2-7; TRBD2 matches 10 bases. The CDR3 runs to 16 residues. With 0 bases clipped from V and 5 bases from J, the junction kept 7 bases outside the gene matches. Looked up from germline, CDR1 is MNHNY and CDR2 is SVGAGI (reference sequence). For the CDR3, the DNA is TGTGCCAGCAGTTACTCGCTAGCGGGAGCAGGTGACGAGCAGTACTTC. Protein sequence: CASSYSLAGAGDEQYF.

The J gene is TRBJ1-1, the V gene TRBV5-1; TRBD1 might be the D (6 bases). CDR3 size: 15 residues. Per germline, CDR1 SGHRS and CDR2 YFSETQ. Trimming shortened V by 3 bases and J by 1 base, and 13 bases separated the two germline ends. CDR3 bases: TGCGCCAGCAGCTCACGGACAGCCCCGAACACTGAAGCTTTCTTT. It yields the protein CASSSRTAPNTEAFF.

This clone was seen a handful of times. The chain joins TRBV12-5 to TRBJ2-5; maybe TRBD1 (6 bases). The end of the DNA is better explained by TRBJ2-7, so the J call may be wrong. CDR3 length: 16 amino acids. The V gene's germline CDR1 is LGHNT and CDR2 FRNRAP. The CDR3 sequence: CASGPSRTEFNYEQYF. CDR3 nucleotides: TGTGCTAGTGGTCCGTCCCGGACAGAGTTTAACTACGAGCAGTACTTC.

This chain joins TRBV5-1 and TRBJ1-1, with unresolved D. The CDR3 spans 14 residues. V gave up 2 bases and J gave up 1 base, with 9 bases separating them. CDR1 is SGHRS, CDR2 YFSETQ, per germline. In nucleotides, the CDR3 is TGCGCCAGCAGCTTTACCGGGTCGAACACTGAAGCTTTCTTT. It is translated as CASSFTGSNTEAFF.

V gene TRBV5-6 combines with J gene TRBJ1-2; D is ambiguous. Trimming took 0 bases from V and 8 from J, leaving 20 bases between them. Germline assignment: CDR1 SGHDT and CDR2 YYEEEE. This CDR3 is built from 16 residues. The CDR3 loop is CASSLDPGPFARGYTF. CDR3 coding DNA: TGTGCCAGCAGCTTGGATCCGGGTCCCTTCGCCCGGGGCTACACCTTC.

This sequence joins TRBV10-3 and TRBJ1-1; the match to TRBD1 covers 7 bases. Germline V lookup: CDR1 ENHRY, CDR2 SYGVKD. V was clipped by 10 bases and J by 1 base; unmatched bases: 6. This CDR3 region has 13 residues. Here the CDR3 reads CATRDSANTEAFF. The DNA for the CDR3 is TGTGCCACCAGGGACAGCGCGAACACTGAAGCTTTCTTT.

The chain employs TRBV6-1 and TRBJ1-5, with a possible D match to TRBD1 (5 bases). Germline V gene data show CDR1 as MNHNS and CDR2 as SASEGT. This CDR3 is built from 17 residues. V was shortened by 8 bases and J by 0 bases, with 20 bases between the two germline ends. As DNA, the CDR3 is TGTGCCAGCGGTGGGTGGGGGGGAACAGTTAGCAATCAGCCCCAGCATTTT. Protein: CASGGWGGTVSNQPQHF.

The chain has TRBV5-6 and TRBJ2-2; the match to TRBD1 covers 11 bases. V dropped 2 bases and J dropped 6; count of bases not matched to a gene: 12. The CDR3 runs to 18 residues. The germline gives CDR1 SGHDT, CDR2 YYEEEE. CDR3 coding DNA: TGTGCCAGCAGCTTACCGGGACAGGGGGTTTTATCGGCCGGGGAGCTGTTTTTT. Its protein is CASSLPGQGVLSAGELFF.

The chain couples TRBV6-1 to TRBJ2-3; the match to TRBD2 covers 10 bases. V gave up 5 bases and J gave up 3 bases; unmatched junction bases: 5. The CDR3 spans 15 residues. Per the germline V gene, CDR1 is MNHNS and CDR2 is SASEGT. The CDR3 DNA reads as TGTGCCAGCAGTAGGAATAGCGGGGGGACAGATACGCAGTATTTT. This translates into CASSRNSGGTDTQYF.

The chain combines TRBV18 with TRBJ1-4; 7 nucleotides match TRBD1. The V segment lost 4 bases and the J segment 0 bases; nucleotides outside the gene matches: 5. This CDR3 has 16 amino acids. Germline lookup yields CDR1 KGHSH and CDR2 LQKENI. CDR3 in amino acids: CASSRGTVATNEKLFF. The CDR3 DNA reads as TGTGCCAGCTCACGGGGGACAGTTGCAACTAATGAAAAACTGTTTTTT. Full variable domain (missing parts from reference TRBV18 and TRBJ1-4): NAGVMQNPRHLVRRRGQEARLRCSPMKGHSHVYWYRQLPEEGLKFMVYLQKENIIDESGMPKERFSAEFPKEGPSILRIQQVVRGDSAAYFCASSRGTVATNEKLFFGSGTQLSVL.

The V call is TRBV5-1, the J call TRBJ2-7; the D gene is possibly TRBD1 (5 bases). Germline V gives CDR1 SGHRS, CDR2 YFSETQ. Trimming removed 1 base from V and 3 bases from J, with 8 bases in between. The CDR3 length is 13 residues. The CDR3 spells CASSLNRNYEQYF. In DNA form, the CDR3 reads TGCGCCAGCAGCTTGAACAGGAACTACGAGCAGTACTTC.

In its sample, this clone was seen a few times. The chain carries TRBV6-1 and TRBJ2-1; 10 nucleotides align to TRBD1. This CDR3 has 15 residues. With V trimmed by 4 bases and J by 4 bases, 4 bases remained unmatched. Germline-derived CDR1 and CDR2 are MNHNS and SASEGT. DNA of the CDR3: TGTGCCAGCAGTGTGGGACAGGGGATATACAATGAGCAGTTCTTC. Translation: CASSVGQGIYNEQFF.

The gene calls are TRBV2 and TRBJ2-3; D possibly corresponds to TRBD2 (5 bases). V dropped 2 bases and J dropped 5 bases, with 17 bases sitting between them. The CDR3 is made up of 16 amino acids. Germline lookup yields CDR1 SNHLY and CDR2 FYNNEI. In nucleotides, the CDR3 is TGTGCCAGCAGTGAATTAGACTACGGGGTTCTAGATACGCAGTATTTT. Protein: CASSELDYGVLDTQYF.

The chain's CDR3 is CASRPPRRAYNEQFF. The CDR3 DNA sequence: TGTGCCAGCCGGCCCCCCCGGAGGGCCTACAATGAGCAGTTCTTC. The chain joins TRBV27 to TRBJ2-1, with a weak D call TRBD2 (6 bases). The CDR3 length is 15 residues. V was trimmed by 8 bases and J by 2 bases, leaving 16 bases between them. CDR1 MNHEY and CDR2 SMNVEV come from the germline V gene (reference sequence).

The gene calls are TRBV6-5 and TRBJ1-6, with 8 bases lining up with TRBD1. Germline values: CDR1 MNHEY, CDR2 SVGAGI. This CDR3 spans 15 amino acids. The ends lost 4 bases at V and 9 bases at J; junction bases unmatched: 8. The DNA for the CDR3 is TGTGCCAGCAGTTTTAAGGGACAGGCTTTTTCACCCCTCCACTTT. Translating it yields CASSFKGQAFSPLHF.

The chain recombines TRBV14 with TRBJ2-7; 15 bases fit TRBD2. In germline, CDR1 is SGHDN, CDR2 FVKESK. Trimming cost V 3 bases and J 3 bases; bases outside gene matches: 0. This CDR3 comprises 15 residues. The CDR3 sequence: CASSQGLAGGYEQYF. The CDR3 bases are TGTGCCAGCAGCCAGGGACTAGCGGGAGGCTACGAGCAGTACTTC.

The J gene is TRBJ2-5, the V gene TRBV4-2, with 7 bases matching TRBD2. J gave up 4 bases and V 5 bases, and 10 bases lay outside the gene matches. Germline loops: CDR1 LGHNA, CDR2 YNFKEQ. The CDR3 is 15 residues long. CDR3: CASSTAGTTVETQYF. CDR3 DNA: TGTGCCAGCAGCACAGCGGGGACTACCGTAGAGACCCAGTACTTC.

The chain links TRBV10-1 to TRBJ2-3; 13 bases match TRBD2. Per germline, CDR1 WNHNN and CDR2 SYGVQD (reference sequence). CDR3 length: 17 amino acids. The trim removed 4 bases at V and 5 bases at J, leaving 9 bases unmatched. CDR3 sequence (DNA): TGCGCCAGCAGTGTACCCACCGGGACTAGCGGGAAAGATACGCAGTATTTT. It is translated as CASSVPTGTSGKDTQYF.

This chain links TRBV6-5 with TRBJ1-2; a weak D match, TRBD1 (6 bases). Between the trimmed V and J ends, which lost 10 bases and 2 bases, there was a span of 11 bases. Germline-derived CDR1 and CDR2 are MNHEY and SVGAGI. The CDR3 totals 12 residues. The CDR3 sequence is CATRTGNYGYTF. CDR3 bases: TGTGCCACCCGAACAGGGAACTATGGCTACACCTTC.

The V call is TRBV19, the J call TRBJ1-2; 12 bases map to TRBD1. V gave up 3 bases and J gave up 3 bases; unmatched junction bases: 2. The CDR3 spans 15 residues. CDR1 LNHDA and CDR2 SQIVND come from the germline V gene (reference sequence). The CDR3 coding sequence is TGTGCCAGTAGTATTGGGACAGGGGGCGACTATGGCTACACCTTC. This translates into CASSIGTGGDYGYTF.

The table lists this clone with a count of one. The chain recombines TRBV2 with TRBJ1-1; D perhaps matches TRBD1 (6 bases). The CDR3 runs 13 residues. The V end lost 6 bases, the J end lost 0 bases, and 8 bases lay between the germline ends. Looked up from germline, CDR1 is SNHLY and CDR2 is FYNNEI. The CDR3 nucleotides are TGTGCCAGCAGCCCAGGGGTGAACACTGAAGCTTTCTTT. Its translation: CASSPGVNTEAFF.

This chain joins TRBV29-1 and TRBJ2-5; 9 nucleotides line up with TRBD2. This CDR3 is 13 amino acids long. Germline CDR1 reads SQVTM; CDR2 reads ANQGSEA. Unmatched junction bases numbered 1, after V lost 3 bases and J lost 2 bases. CDR3 residues: CSVEAGGQETQYF. The CDR3 DNA sequence: TGCAGCGTTGAGGCGGGAGGGCAAGAGACCCAGTACTTC.

The J gene is TRBJ2-5, the V gene TRBV25-1; 12 positions agree with TRBD2. With V trimmed by 8 bases and J by 7 bases, 17 bases remained unmatched. The CDR3 is 17 residues long. Germline CDR1 and CDR2: MGHDK and SYGVNS. CDR3 bases: TGTGCCAGCCGACCCATTGGGGGACTAGCGGGCCCGGGGACCCAGTACTTC. It encodes CASRPIGGLAGPGTQYF. Complete variable domain (other parts from reference TRBV25-1 and TRBJ2-5): EADIYQTPRYLVIGTGKKITLECSQTMGHDKMYWYQQDPGMELHLIHYSYGVNSTEKGDLSSESTVSRIRTEHFPLTLESARPSHTSQYLCASRPIGGLAGPGTQYFGPGTRLLVL.